The 31 T cell receptor beta chains below all came from one sample that was sequenced in a study of glioma-infiltrating T cells after dendritic cell vaccination. Time point in this sample: after dendritic cell vaccination, including at tumor progression/relapse. The repertoire was sequenced with immunoSEQ multiplex PCR; TCRdb's copy has only in-frame clones and lacks some. The sample lists 50,000 to 60,000 clones, roughly 83% occurring once. Sequences were derived from blood, sampled after dendritic cell vaccination. These receptors all come from a human donor with glioblastoma.

Concerning this clone: Its ends do not fully match the called genes, so a read error is possible. The chain joins TRBV2 to TRBJ2-7; D is uncertain. CDR3 size: 14 residues. Per germline, CDR1 SNHLY and CDR2 FYNNEI. The CDR3 sequence is CASSDGLFAYEQYF. In DNA, the CDR3 is TGTGCCAGTAGTGATGGGCTCTTCGCCTACGAGCAGTACTTC.

This clone has just a few counts. The rearrangement links TRBV25-1 to TRBJ2-5, with D perhaps matching TRBD1 (5 bases). Germline-derived CDR1 and CDR2 are MGHDK and SYGVNS. The CDR3 contains 13 residues. V lost 3 bases and J lost 4, with 9 bases in between. The CDR3 is CASSEPGLETQYF. CDR3 DNA: TGTGCCAGCAGTGAGCCAGGGCTAGAGACCCAGTACTTC.

The chain joins TRBV2 to TRBJ2-1; D may be TRBD1 (6 bases). Germline CDR1 reads SNHLY; CDR2 reads FYNNEI. This CDR3 comprises 15 residues. Trimming pared 4 bases from V and 2 bases from J, leaving 12 bases between. CDR3 residues: CASSAVQGPYNEQFF. CDR3 sequence (DNA): TGTGCCAGCAGTGCCGTACAGGGCCCCTACAATGAGCAGTTCTTC. The variable domain in full, completed from reference TRBV2 and TRBJ2-1, reads EPEVTQTPSHQVTQMGQEVILRCVPISNHLYFYWYRQILGQKVEFLVSFYNNEISEKSEIFDDQFSVERPDGSNFTLKIRSTKLEDSAMYFCASSAVQGPYNEQFFGPGTRLTVL.

There are a few counts of this clone. V is TRBV10-3 and J is TRBJ1-4; 7 bases line up with TRBD1. The CDR3 loop spans 16 amino acids. Germline CDR1 reads ENHRY; CDR2 reads SYGVKD. Losses at the gene ends were 3 bases for V and 5 bases for J; bases not matched to a gene: 9. The DNA of the CDR3 is TGTGCCATCAGTGACACCCGACAGGGCACCAATGAAAAACTGTTTTTT. It yields the protein CAISDTRQGTNEKLFF.

The genes are TRBV2 and TRBJ2-3; TRBD1 is a possible D gene (5 bases). Germline-derived CDR1 and CDR2 are SNHLY and FYNNEI. This CDR3 region has 16 residues. V was cut by 4 bases and J by 1 base, with 15 bases left in between. The CDR3 reads CASSGTTESGTDTQYF. CDR3 coding DNA: TGTGCCAGCAGTGGAACGACAGAGTCGGGCACAGATACGCAGTATTTT.

The chain links TRBV5-5 to TRBJ1-2; D is possibly TRBD1 (6 bases). In germline, CDR1 is SGHKS, CDR2 YYEKEE (reference sequence). There are 16 residues in the CDR3. The V and J ends lost 3 bases and 3 bases respectively, with 18 bases between them. The CDR3 loop is CASSSRGGGSDYGYTF. The CDR3, as DNA: TGTGCCAGCAGCTCCCGGGGTGGGGGCTCAGACTATGGCTACACCTTC.

Worth noting for this clone: Other DNA sequences from this sample encode an identical CDR3 as well. V usage is TRBV19 and J usage is TRBJ1-2; 9 nucleotides align to TRBD1. CDR1 is LNHDA and CDR2 is SQIVND in the germline V gene (reference sequence). After removal of 4 bases from V and 1 base from J, the junction contained 4 bases not matched to a gene. This CDR3 spans 15 amino acids. CDR3 sequence (DNA): TGTGCCAGTAGTACCCCGGGACAGGGTAACTATGGCTACACCTTC. Translated, it gives CASSTPGQGNYGYTF. Full variable domain (missing parts from reference TRBV19 and TRBJ1-2): DGGITQSPKYLFRKEGQNVTLSCEQNLNHDAMYWYRQDPGQGLRLIYYSQIVNDFQKGDIAEGYSVSREKKESFPLTVTSAQKNPTAFYLCASSTPGQGNYGYTFGSGTRLTVV.

This chain links TRBV27 with TRBJ1-5; D may be TRBD1 (5 bases). V shed 4 bases and J shed 5 bases, with 12 bases lying between them. CDR1 is MNHEY, CDR2 SMNVEV, per germline (reference sequence). CDR3 length: 14 residues. The CDR3 sequence: CASSSMAGDQPQHF. In DNA form, the CDR3 reads TGTGCCAGCAGTTCCATGGCGGGGGATCAGCCCCAGCATTTT.

The rearrangement links TRBV6-4 to TRBJ2-3; no clear D. CDR1 MRHNA and CDR2 SNTAGT come from the germline V gene. CDR3 length: 15 amino acids. Trimming took 0 bases from V and 1 from J, leaving 8 bases between them. The CDR3 sequence: CASSDSGQGTDTQYF. CDR3 DNA: TGTGCCAGCAGTGACTCTGGGCAGGGCACAGATACGCAGTATTTT.

Points on this clone: Other DNA variants within this sample encode the same CDR3. The CDR3 region has the DNA TGTGCCAGCAGCTTGGACAGGGGGAACACCATATATTTT. Its translation is CASSLDRGNTIYF. The chain combines TRBV7-9 with TRBJ1-3; 10 bases match TRBD1. CDR3 size: 13 residues. Unmatched junction bases numbered 0, after V lost 3 bases and J lost 7 bases. From germline, CDR1 is SEHNR and CDR2 FQNEAQ (reference sequence).

V gene TRBV19 combines with J gene TRBJ2-1; 7 nucleotides line up with TRBD1. Germline loops: CDR1 LNHDA, CDR2 SQIVND (reference sequence). J lost 7 bases, V lost 4 bases, and 4 bases had no gene match. The CDR3 loop spans 13 amino acids. As DNA, the CDR3 is TGTGCCAGTAGTACAGGGGGTGGAAATGAGCAGTTCTTC. Protein: CASSTGGGNEQFF.

The gene calls are TRBV7-3 and TRBJ2-3; 7 bases align to TRBD2. The CDR3 spans 14 residues. The J segment lost 5 bases and the V segment lost 2 bases, leaving 4 bases of the junction unmatched. The germline V gene encodes CDR1 SGHTA and CDR2 FQGTGA. In DNA, the CDR3 is TGTGCCAGCAGCTTAGATGGGGAGGGAGATACGCAGTATTTT. Amino acids: CASSLDGEGDTQYF.

V and J are TRBV6-5 and TRBJ2-7, with TRBD2 matching over 10 bases. Looked up from germline, CDR1 is MNHEY and CDR2 is SVGAGI. The CDR3 sequence is 15 residues long. Trimming cost V 0 bases and J 7 bases; bases outside gene matches: 6. CDR3 amino acids: CASSYSTSGAGEQYF. CDR3 nucleotide sequence: TGTGCCAGCAGTTACTCTACTAGCGGGGCTGGAGAGCAGTACTTC.

This chain connects TRBV7-8 to TRBJ1-1; tentatively, D is TRBD1 (5 bases). The CDR3 is made up of 16 amino acids. Germline CDR1 SGHVS, CDR2 FQNEAQ. V lost 5 bases and J 0 bases, leaving 16 bases between the germline ends. CDR3 coding DNA: TGTGCCAGCAGCCCCCAAGGGTCCAGGGTGAACACTGAAGCTTTCTTT. This translates into CASSPQGSRVNTEAFF.

This clone appeared once. V gene TRBV2 combines with J gene TRBJ2-3; 8 nucleotides align to TRBD1. The germline V gene has CDR1 SNHLY and CDR2 FYNNEI. Germline trimming cut 3 bases from V and 6 bases from J; bases unmatched to any gene: 5. The CDR3 runs to 14 residues. The CDR3 reads CASSDGQGEDTQYF. The CDR3 DNA sequence: TGTGCCAGCAGTGACGGACAGGGAGAGGATACGCAGTATTTT.

V is TRBV9 and J is TRBJ2-2; 10 bases map to TRBD2. The CDR3 consists of 18 residues. CDR1 is SGDLS and CDR2 is YYNGEE in the germline V gene. V gave up 0 bases and J gave up 4 bases; unmatched junction bases: 9. The CDR3 DNA reads as TGTGCCAGCAGCGTAGCGGAGCGGGGGGGCCTAAGCACCGGGGAGCTGTTTTTT. It specifies CASSVAERGGLSTGELFF.

This chain links TRBV11-2 with TRBJ1-2; D may be TRBD1 (6 bases). The germline gives CDR1 SGHAT, CDR2 FQNNGV. With 4 bases removed from V and 5 bases from J, the gap between germline ends came to 14 bases. This CDR3 comprises 14 residues. The CDR3 DNA reads TGTGCCAGCAGCTCTCCGGGACAAAGATATGGCTACACCTTC. Protein sequence: CASSSPGQRYGYTF.

This clone is a singleton in its sample. CDR3 amino acids: CASSLSTRDRDFYEQYF. The DNA for the CDR3 is TGTGCCAGCAGTTTATCGACCCGGGACAGGGATTTCTACGAGCAGTACTTC. V usage is TRBV27 and J usage is TRBJ2-7; 9 bases agree with TRBD1. V shed 0 bases and J 3 bases; nucleotides not matched to a gene: 9. The germline V gene has CDR1 MNHEY and CDR2 SMNVEV (reference sequence). The CDR3 loop spans 17 amino acids.

Here the CDR3 DNA reads TGCGCCAGCAGCTTGGCCCTGACAGGGCCCAACTCACCCCTCCACTTT. This gives the protein CASSLALTGPNSPLHF. The rearrangement uses TRBV5-1 and TRBJ1-6; TRBD1 aligns across 7 bases. J was trimmed by 10 bases and V by 0 bases; bases with no gene match: 10. This CDR3 spans 16 amino acids. The germline V gene encodes CDR1 SGHRS and CDR2 YFSETQ.

This chain uses TRBV7-2 with TRBJ2-7; TRBD2 matches at 10 bases. V lost 4 bases and J lost 2; bases outside the gene matches: 5. CDR1 and CDR2 (germline): SGHTA, FQGNSA. This CDR3 contains 15 residues. CDR3 residues: CASSSPTSGAYEQYF. CDR3 in DNA: TGTGCCAGCAGCTCACCCACTAGCGGGGCCTACGAGCAGTACTTC. Drawing the rest from reference TRBV7-2 and TRBJ2-7, the complete variable domain is GAGVSQSPSNKVTEKGKDVELRCDPISGHTALYWYRQSLGQGLEFLIYFQGNSAPDKSGLPSDRFSAERTGGSVSTLTIQRTQQEDSAVYLCASSSPTSGAYEQYFGPGTRLTVT.

The rearrangement links TRBV27 to TRBJ1-2, with a possible D match to TRBD1 (6 bases). Germline V gives CDR1 MNHEY, CDR2 SMNVEV (reference sequence). The CDR3 totals 13 residues. V lost 4 bases to trimming and J lost 8 bases, with 14 bases between them. For the CDR3, the DNA is TGTGCCAGCAGTTCCGGACAGAGCGTGGGCTACACCTTC. Amino acid sequence: CASSSGQSVGYTF.

The chain employs TRBV5-4 and TRBJ1-6; 9 bases agree with TRBD1. The CDR3 covers 17 residues. The trim removed 5 bases at V and 7 bases at J, leaving 13 bases unmatched. Germline lookup yields CDR1 SGHNT and CDR2 YYREEE (reference sequence). The CDR3 loop is CASSHILRDRANSPLHF. The DNA of the CDR3 is TGTGCCAGCAGTCACATCCTAAGGGACAGGGCCAATTCACCCCTCCACTTT.

The V and J genes are TRBV11-3 and TRBJ2-7; maybe TRBD1 (5 bases). This CDR3 is 14 amino acids long. CDR1 is SGHNT and CDR2 is YENEEA in the germline V gene. V lost 5 bases and J 3 bases, leaving 14 bases between the germline ends. The CDR3 DNA sequence: TGTGCCAGCAGCGTGCAGGGTCCAATCTACGAGCAGTACTTC. It specifies CASSVQGPIYEQYF. Filled out from reference TRBV11-3 and TRBJ2-7, the complete variable domain reads EAGVVQSPRYKIIEKKQPVAFWCNPISGHNTLYWYLQNLGQGPELLIRYENEEAVDDSQLPKDRFSAERLKGVDSTLKIQPAELGDSAVYLCASSVQGPIYEQYFGPGTRLTVT.

Remarks on this clone: This same CDR3 is encoded by further DNA sequences in the sample. V and J are TRBV4-3 and TRBJ1-2; D remains unclear. Germline V gives CDR1 LGHNA, CDR2 YSLEER. V shed 0 bases and J shed 2 bases, with 10 bases lying between them. The CDR3 has 15 amino acids. CDR3 DNA: TGCGCCAGCAGCCAAGAGGGAGGGTCAAACTATGGCTACACCTTC. Its translation: CASSQEGGSNYGYTF.

The genes are TRBV4-3 and TRBJ1-1; D might be TRBD1 (6 bases). Germline CDR1 is LGHNA and CDR2 is YSLEER. The CDR3 totals 15 residues. Between the trimmed V and J ends, which lost 1 base and 4 bases, there was a span of 13 bases. CDR3 DNA: TGCGCCAGCAGCCAAGGGGGGGGGCAGGTCACTGAAGCTTTCTTT. Protein: CASSQGGGQVTEAFF.

The chain has TRBV4-1 and TRBJ2-7; TRBD1 aligns across 9 bases. Germline lookup yields CDR1 MGHRA and CDR2 YSYEKL. With 5 bases clipped from V and 3 bases from J, the junction kept 8 bases outside the gene matches. The CDR3 has 15 amino acids. The CDR3 region is CASSVGQGGFYEQYF. The CDR3 DNA sequence: TGCGCCAGCAGCGTGGGACAGGGAGGGTTCTACGAGCAGTACTTC.

The chain's CDR3 is CASSELSNGAYGYTF. In DNA, the CDR3 is TGTGCCAGCAGTGAACTGTCAAACGGAGCCTATGGCTACACCTTC. V usage is TRBV2 and J usage is TRBJ1-2, with D uncertain. The CDR3 spans 15 residues. Trimming took off 2 bases at V and 4 bases at J, with 14 bases between the two ends. Germline values: CDR1 SNHLY, CDR2 FYNNEI.

By sample fraction, this clone is medium-sized (0.01 to 0.1%). The chain uses TRBV13 and TRBJ2-7, with 8 nucleotides matching TRBD2. Per germline, CDR1 PRHDT and CDR2 FYEKMQ (reference sequence). The CDR3 extends over 15 amino acids. Trimming at V came to 1 base and at J to 3 bases, leaving 5 bases not matched to a gene. Written as DNA, the CDR3 is TGTGCCAGCAGCTTAGCGGGGGGGCCGGTCTACGAGCAGTACTTC. It codes for CASSLAGGPVYEQYF.

The J gene is TRBJ1-1, the V gene TRBV28; perhaps TRBD1 as D (5 bases). Germline assignment: CDR1 MDHEN and CDR2 SYDVKM. Trimming stripped 6 bases from V and 3 bases from J, with 17 bases between. The CDR3 loop spans 15 amino acids. CDR3 DNA sequence: TGTGCCAGCAGCTCGCCGGACATTTCGGACACTGAAGCTTTCTTT. Its translation is CASSSPDISDTEAFF.

The chain recombines TRBV7-2 with TRBJ2-3; 13 bases align to TRBD2. This CDR3 comprises 16 residues. Trimming cost V 5 bases and J 9 bases; bases outside gene matches: 11. CDR1 and CDR2 from the germline V gene are SGHTA and FQGNSA. The CDR3 bases are TGTGCCAGCAGCCTCGCGACTAGCGGGGGGTCTTGGACGCAGTATTTT. Its translation: CASSLATSGGSWTQYF.

V gene TRBV6-1 combines with J gene TRBJ2-7; 9 nucleotides line up with TRBD2. The CDR3 runs 16 residues. Germline V CDR1 and CDR2: MNHNS, SASEGT. J lost 5 bases, V lost 3 bases, and 11 bases had no gene match. The DNA of the CDR3 is TGTGCCAGCAGTGAGAAGGCGAGCGGGGGGCCTGACGAGCAGTACTTC. Its translation is CASSEKASGGPDEQYF.